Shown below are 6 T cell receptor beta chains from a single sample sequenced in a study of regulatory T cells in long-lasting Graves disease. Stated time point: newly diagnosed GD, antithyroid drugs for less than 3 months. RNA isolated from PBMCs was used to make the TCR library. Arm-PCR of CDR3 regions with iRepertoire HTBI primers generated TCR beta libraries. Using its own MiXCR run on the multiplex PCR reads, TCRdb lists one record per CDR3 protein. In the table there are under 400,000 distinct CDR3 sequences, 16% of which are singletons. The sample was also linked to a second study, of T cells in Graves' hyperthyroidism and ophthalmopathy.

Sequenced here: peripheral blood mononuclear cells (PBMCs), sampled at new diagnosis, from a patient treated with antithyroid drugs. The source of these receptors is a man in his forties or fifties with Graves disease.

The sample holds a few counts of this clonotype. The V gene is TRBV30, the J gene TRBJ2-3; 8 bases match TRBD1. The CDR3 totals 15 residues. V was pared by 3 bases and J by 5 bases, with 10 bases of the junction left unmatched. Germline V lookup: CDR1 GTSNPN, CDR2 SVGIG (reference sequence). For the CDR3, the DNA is TGTGCCTGGAGCCGGACAGGGTCATTGATAGATACGCAGTATTTT. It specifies CAWSRTGSLIDTQYF.

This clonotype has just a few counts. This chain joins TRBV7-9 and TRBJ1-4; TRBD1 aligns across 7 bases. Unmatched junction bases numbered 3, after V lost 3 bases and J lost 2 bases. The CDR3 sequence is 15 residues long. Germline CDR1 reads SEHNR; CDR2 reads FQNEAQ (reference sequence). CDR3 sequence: CASSFGGGTNEKLFF. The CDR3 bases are TGTGCCAGCAGCTTTGGAGGGGGCACTAATGAAAAACTGTTTTTT.

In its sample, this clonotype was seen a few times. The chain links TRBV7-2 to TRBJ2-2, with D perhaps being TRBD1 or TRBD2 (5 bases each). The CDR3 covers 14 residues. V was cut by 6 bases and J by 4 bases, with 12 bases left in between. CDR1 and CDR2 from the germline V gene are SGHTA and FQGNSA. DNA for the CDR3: TGTGCCAGCAGGAGGCCGAGGGGCACCGGGGAGCTGTTTTTT. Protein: CASRRPRGTGELFF.

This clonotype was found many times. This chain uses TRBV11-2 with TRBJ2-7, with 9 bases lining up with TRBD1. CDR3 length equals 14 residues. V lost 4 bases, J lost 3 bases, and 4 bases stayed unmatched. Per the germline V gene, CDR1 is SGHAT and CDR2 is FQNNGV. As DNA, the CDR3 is TGTGCCAGCAGCTACCGGGACAGGGACTACGAGCAGTACTTC. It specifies CASSYRDRDYEQYF.

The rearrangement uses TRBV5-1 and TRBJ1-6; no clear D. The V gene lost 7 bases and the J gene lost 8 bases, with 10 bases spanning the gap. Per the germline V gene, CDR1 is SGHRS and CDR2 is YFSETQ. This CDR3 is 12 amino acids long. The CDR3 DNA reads TGCGCCAGCGCTTGGGCCGATTCACCCCTCCACTTT. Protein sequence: CASAWADSPLHF. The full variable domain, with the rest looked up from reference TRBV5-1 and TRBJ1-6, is KAGVTQTPRYLIKTRGQQVTLSCSPISGHRSVSWYQQTPGQGLQFLFEYFSETQRNKGNFPGRFSGRQFSNSRSEMNVSTLELGDSALYLCASAWADSPLHFGNGTRLTVT.

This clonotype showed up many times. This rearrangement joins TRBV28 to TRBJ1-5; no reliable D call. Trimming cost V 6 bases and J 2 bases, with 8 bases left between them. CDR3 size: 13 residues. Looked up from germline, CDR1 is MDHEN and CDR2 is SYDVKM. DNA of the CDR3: TGTGCCAGCAGCCCGGGCCGCAATCAGCCCCAGCATTTT. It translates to CASSPGRNQPQHF.